What follows describes a single TCR beta chain. The antigen is undetermined. The sample comes from a study of T cells in Graves' hyperthyroidism and ophthalmopathy. General study findings and limits: Model output signaled ophthalmopathy a median about 6.3 months ahead of onset.

CDR1 and CDR2 from the germline V gene are SGHRS and YFSETQ. The CDR3 has 15 residues. Trimming cost V 2 bases and J 7 bases; bases outside gene matches: 4. RNA transcripts served as the template for amplifying TCR beta CDR3 regions. An initial round of RT-PCR targeting the TCR CDR3 relied on the HTBI primer set. Each CDR3 protein gets one entry after TCRdb re-called the multiplex PCR reads with MiXCR. This sample has 600,000 to 850,000 distinct CDR3 sequences, with approximately 18% found just once. Sequences were obtained from blood. The clonotype was recovered from a woman aged 50 to 60 with Graves' hyperthyroidism that later progressed to Graves' ophthalmopathy. This chain uses TRBV5-1 with TRBJ1-4; 11 bases fit TRBD1. CDR3 loop: CASSFRDRGFEKLFF. In DNA, the CDR3 is TGCGCCAGCAGCTTCCGGGACAGGGGGTTTGAAAAACTGTTTTTT.